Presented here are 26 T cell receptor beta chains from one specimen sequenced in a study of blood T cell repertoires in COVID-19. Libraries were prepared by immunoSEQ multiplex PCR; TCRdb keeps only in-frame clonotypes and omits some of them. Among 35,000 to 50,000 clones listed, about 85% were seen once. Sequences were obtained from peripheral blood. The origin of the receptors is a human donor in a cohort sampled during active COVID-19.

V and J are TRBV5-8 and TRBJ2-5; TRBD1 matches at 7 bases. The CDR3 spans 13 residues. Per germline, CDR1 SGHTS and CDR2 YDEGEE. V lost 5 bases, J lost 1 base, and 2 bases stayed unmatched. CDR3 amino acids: CASRRQGQETQYF. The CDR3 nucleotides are TGTGCCAGCAGGAGACAGGGCCAAGAGACCCAGTACTTC.

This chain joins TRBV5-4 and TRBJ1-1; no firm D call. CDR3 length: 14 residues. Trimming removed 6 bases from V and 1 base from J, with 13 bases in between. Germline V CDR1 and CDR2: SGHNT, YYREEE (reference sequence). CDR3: CASTTVEWNTEAFF. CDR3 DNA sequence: TGTGCCAGCACGACGGTGGAGTGGAACACTGAAGCTTTCTTT.

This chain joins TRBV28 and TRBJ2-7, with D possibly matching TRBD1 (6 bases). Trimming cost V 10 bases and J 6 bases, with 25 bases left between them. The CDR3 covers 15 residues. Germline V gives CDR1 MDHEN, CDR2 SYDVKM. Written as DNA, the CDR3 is TGTGCCACCAGCAGCTTTACGTACAGGGTTTCCGAGCAGTACTTC. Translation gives CATSSFTYRVSEQYF.

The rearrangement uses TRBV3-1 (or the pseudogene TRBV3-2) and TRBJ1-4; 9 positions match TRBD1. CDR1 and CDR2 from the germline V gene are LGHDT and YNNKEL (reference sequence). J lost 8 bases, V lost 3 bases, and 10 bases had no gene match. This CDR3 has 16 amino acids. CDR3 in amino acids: CASSHLTGTGNEKLFF. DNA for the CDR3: TGTGCCAGCAGCCACCTAACCGGGACAGGGAACGAAAAACTGTTTTTT.

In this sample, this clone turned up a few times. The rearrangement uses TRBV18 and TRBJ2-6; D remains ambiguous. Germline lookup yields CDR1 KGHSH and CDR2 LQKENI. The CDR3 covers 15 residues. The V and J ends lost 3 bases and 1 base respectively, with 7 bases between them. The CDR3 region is CASSPGASGANVLTF. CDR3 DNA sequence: TGTGCCAGCTCACCCGGAGCATCTGGGGCCAACGTCCTGACTTTC.

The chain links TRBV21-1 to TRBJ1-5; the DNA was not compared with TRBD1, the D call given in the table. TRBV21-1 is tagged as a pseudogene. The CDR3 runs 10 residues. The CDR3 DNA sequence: TGTGCCACCCCGTACAGCTACAGGCATTTT. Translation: CATPYSYRHF.

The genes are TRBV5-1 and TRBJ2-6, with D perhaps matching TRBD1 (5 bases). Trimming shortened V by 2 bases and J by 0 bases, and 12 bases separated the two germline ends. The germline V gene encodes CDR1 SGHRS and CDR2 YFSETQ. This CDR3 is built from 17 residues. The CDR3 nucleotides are TGCGCCAGCAGCTTTACAGGAGACCCCTCTGGGGCCAACGTCCTGACTTTC. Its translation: CASSFTGDPSGANVLTF. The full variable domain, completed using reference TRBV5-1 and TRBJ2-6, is KAGVTQTPRYLIKTRGQQVTLSCSPISGHRSVSWYQQTPGQGLQFLFEYFSETQRNKGNFPGRFSGRQFSNSRSEMNVSTLELGDSALYLCASSFTGDPSGANVLTFGAGSRLTVL.

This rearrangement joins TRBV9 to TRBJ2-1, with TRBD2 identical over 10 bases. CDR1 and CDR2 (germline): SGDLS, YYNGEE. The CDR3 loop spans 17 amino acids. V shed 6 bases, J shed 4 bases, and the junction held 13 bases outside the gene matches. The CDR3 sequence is CASNAGPERGGYNEQFF. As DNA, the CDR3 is TGTGCCAGCAACGCCGGTCCTGAGCGGGGGGGTTACAATGAGCAGTTCTTC.

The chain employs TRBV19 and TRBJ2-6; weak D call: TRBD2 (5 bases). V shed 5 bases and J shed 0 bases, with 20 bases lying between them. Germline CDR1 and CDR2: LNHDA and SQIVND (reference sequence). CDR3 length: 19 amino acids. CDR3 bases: TGTGCCAGTAGTCCCGCCGGGGTACTAGTCTACTCTGGGGCCAACGTCCTGACTTTC. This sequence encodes CASSPAGVLVYSGANVLTF.

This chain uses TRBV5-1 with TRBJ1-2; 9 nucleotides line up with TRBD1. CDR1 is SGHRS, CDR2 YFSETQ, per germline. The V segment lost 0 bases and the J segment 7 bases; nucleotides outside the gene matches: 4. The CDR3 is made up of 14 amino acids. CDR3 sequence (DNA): TGCGCCAGCAGCTTGGCACAGGGGGCCGGTGGCTACACCTTC. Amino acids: CASSLAQGAGGYTF. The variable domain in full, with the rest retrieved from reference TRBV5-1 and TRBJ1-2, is KAGVTQTPRYLIKTRGQQVTLSCSPISGHRSVSWYQQTPGQGLQFLFEYFSETQRNKGNFPGRFSGRQFSNSRSEMNVSTLELGDSALYLCASSLAQGAGGYTFGSGTRLTVV.

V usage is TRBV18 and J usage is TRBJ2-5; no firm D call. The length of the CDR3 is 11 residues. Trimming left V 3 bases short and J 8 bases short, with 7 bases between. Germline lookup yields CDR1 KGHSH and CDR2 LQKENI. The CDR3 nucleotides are TGTGCCAGCTCACCTACTGGTACCCAGTACTTC. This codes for CASSPTGTQYF.

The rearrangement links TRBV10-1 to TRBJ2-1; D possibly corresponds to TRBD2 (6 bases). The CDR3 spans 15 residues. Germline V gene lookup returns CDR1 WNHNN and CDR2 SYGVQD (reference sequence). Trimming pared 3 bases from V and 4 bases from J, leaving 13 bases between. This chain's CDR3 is CASSEAGGVYNEQFF. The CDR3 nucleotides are TGCGCCAGCAGTGAAGCCGGGGGAGTTTACAATGAGCAGTTCTTC.

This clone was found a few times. This CDR3 is CASSLPTQASGYTF. CDR3 bases: TGTGCCAGCAGTTTACCTACACAGGCGAGTGGCTACACCTTC. The rearrangement links TRBV28 to TRBJ1-2, with a tentative D call TRBD1 (5 bases). V lost 2 bases and J 7 bases, leaving 14 bases between the germline ends. Germline CDR1 is MDHEN and CDR2 is SYDVKM. The CDR3 sequence is 14 residues long.

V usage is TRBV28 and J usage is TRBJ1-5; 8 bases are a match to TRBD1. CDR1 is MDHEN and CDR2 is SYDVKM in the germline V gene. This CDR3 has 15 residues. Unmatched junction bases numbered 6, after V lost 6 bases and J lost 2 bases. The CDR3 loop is CASRGQGGGNQPQHF. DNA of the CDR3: TGTGCCAGCAGAGGACAGGGCGGGGGCAATCAGCCCCAGCATTTT.

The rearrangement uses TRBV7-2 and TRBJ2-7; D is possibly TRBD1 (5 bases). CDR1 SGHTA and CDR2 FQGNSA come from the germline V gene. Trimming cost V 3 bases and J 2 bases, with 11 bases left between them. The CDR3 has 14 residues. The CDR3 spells CASSFDTGTYEQYF. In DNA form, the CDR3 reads TGTGCCAGCAGCTTTGATACAGGCACCTACGAGCAGTACTTC.

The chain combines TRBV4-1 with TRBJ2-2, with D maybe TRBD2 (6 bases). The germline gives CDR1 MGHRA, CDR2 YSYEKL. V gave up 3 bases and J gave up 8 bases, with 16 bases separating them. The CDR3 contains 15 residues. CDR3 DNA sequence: TGCGCCAGCAGCCAGTATGGCGGGGCCGGGGGGGAGCTGTTTTTT. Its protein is CASSQYGGAGGELFF.

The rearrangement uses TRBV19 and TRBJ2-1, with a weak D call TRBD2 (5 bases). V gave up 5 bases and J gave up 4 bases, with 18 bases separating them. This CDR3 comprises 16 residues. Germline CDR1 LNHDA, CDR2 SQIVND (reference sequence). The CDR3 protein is CASSGSRGLVYNEQFF. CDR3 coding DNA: TGTGCCAGTAGTGGGTCCCGGGGTCTAGTTTACAATGAGCAGTTCTTC. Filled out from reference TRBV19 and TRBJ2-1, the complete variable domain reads DGGITQSPKYLFRKEGQNVTLSCEQNLNHDAMYWYRQDPGQGLRLIYYSQIVNDFQKGDIAEGYSVSREKKESFPLTVTSAQKNPTAFYLCASSGSRGLVYNEQFFGPGTRLTVL.

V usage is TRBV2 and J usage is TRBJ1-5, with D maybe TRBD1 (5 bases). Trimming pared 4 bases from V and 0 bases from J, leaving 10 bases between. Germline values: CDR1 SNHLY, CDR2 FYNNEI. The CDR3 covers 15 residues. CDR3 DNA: TGTGCCAGCAGTGGAACAGGTGATAGCAATCAGCCCCAGCATTTT. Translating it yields CASSGTGDSNQPQHF.

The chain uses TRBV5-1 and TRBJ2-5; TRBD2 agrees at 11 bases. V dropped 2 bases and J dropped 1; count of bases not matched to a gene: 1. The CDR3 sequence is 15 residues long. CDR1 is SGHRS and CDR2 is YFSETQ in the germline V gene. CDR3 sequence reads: CASSFTSGGQETQYF. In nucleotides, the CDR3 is TGCGCCAGCAGCTTTACTAGCGGGGGCCAAGAGACCCAGTACTTC.

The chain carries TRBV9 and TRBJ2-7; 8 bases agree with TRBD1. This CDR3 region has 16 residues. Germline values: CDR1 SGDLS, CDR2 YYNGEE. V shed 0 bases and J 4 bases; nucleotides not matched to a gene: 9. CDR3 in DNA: TGTGCCAGCAGCGTAGGAGGGACAGGTCTGGGGTACGAGCAGTACTTC. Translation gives CASSVGGTGLGYEQYF.

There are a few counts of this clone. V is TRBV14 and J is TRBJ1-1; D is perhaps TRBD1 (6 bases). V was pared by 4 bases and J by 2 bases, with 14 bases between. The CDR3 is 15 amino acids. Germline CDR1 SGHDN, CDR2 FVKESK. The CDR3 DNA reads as TGTGCCAGCAGCCGACCGGGACAAACAAACACTGAAGCTTTCTTT. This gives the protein CASSRPGQTNTEAFF.

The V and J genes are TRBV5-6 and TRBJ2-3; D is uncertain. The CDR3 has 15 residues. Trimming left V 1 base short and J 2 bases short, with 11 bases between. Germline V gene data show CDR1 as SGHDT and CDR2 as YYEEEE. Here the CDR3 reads CASSLLVSYTDTQYF. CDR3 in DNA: TGTGCCAGCAGCTTGCTGGTCAGTTACACAGATACGCAGTATTTT.

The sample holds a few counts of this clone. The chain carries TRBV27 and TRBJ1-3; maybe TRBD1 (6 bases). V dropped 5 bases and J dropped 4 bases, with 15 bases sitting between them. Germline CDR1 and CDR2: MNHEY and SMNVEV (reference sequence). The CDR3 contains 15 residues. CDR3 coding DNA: TGTGCCAGCAGTCCCCAGGGGTTAGAAGGAAACACCATATATTTT. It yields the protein CASSPQGLEGNTIYF.

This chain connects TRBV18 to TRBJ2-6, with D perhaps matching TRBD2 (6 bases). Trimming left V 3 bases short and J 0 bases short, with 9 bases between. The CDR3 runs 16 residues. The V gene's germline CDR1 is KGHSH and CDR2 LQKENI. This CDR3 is CASSPLEGSGANVLTF. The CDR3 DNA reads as TGTGCCAGCTCACCGTTGGAGGGCTCTGGGGCCAACGTCCTGACTTTC.

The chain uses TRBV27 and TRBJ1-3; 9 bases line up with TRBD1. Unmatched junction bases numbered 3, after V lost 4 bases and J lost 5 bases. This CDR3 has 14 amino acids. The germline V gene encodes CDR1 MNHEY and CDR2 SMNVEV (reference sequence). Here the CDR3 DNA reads TGTGCCAGCAGTTCGGGGACAGGGAGAAACACCATATATTTT. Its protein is CASSSGTGRNTIYF.

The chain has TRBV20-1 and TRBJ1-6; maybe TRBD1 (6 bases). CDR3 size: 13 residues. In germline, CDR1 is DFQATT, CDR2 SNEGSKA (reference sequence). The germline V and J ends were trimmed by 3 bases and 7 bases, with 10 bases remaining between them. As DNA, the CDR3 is TGCAGTGCTAGTGTGCAGGGGAATTCACCCCTCCACTTT. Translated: CSASVQGNSPLHF.